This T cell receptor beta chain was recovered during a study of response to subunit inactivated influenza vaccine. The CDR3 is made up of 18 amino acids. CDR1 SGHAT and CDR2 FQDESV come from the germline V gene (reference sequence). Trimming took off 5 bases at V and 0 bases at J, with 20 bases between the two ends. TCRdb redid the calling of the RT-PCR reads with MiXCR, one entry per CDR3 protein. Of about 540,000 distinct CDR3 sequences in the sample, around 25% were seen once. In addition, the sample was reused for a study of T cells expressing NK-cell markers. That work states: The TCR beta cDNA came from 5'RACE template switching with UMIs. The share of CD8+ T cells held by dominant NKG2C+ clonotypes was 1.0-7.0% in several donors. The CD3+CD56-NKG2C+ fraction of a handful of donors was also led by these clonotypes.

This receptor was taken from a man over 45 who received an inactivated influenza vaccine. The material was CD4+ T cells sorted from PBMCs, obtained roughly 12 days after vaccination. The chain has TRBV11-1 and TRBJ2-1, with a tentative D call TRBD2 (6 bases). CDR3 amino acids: CASSVPGLIDGSYNEQFF. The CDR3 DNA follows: TGTGCCAGCAGCGTTCCGGGACTCATAGACGGCTCCTACAATGAGCAGTTCTTC.